The sequence of this T cell receptor beta chain was determined in a study of cytomegalovirus exposure and HLA in healthy donors. There are 16 residues in the CDR3. V lost 5 bases to trimming and J lost 3 bases, with 16 bases between them. Germline V lookup: CDR1 LNHDA, CDR2 SQIVND (reference sequence). Clones were sequenced by immunoSEQ multiplex PCR, and TCRdb holds only the in-frame ones, with some missing. The sample shows 35,000 to 50,000 clones, 80% to 95% of them seen only once. Sequencing used PBMCs. This clonotype was sampled from a woman aged 18 to 35 in good health and CMV-seronegative. The chain employs TRBV19 and TRBJ1-4; tentatively, D is TRBD1 (5 bases). Here the CDR3 DNA reads TGTGCCAGTAGTCCCATCGACAGTGGGGCTAATGAAAAACTGTTTTTT. This translates into CASSPIDSGANEKLFF.